The source of this T cell receptor (beta chain) is a study of shared clonotypes between healthy human individuals. With respect to this clone: Its specificity is unknown.

Naivety among CD8 cells was defined by CD45RO negativity and positive CCR7 selection, thereby excluding terminally differentiated effector memory CD45RA+ cells. The V and J ends lost 6 bases and 2 bases respectively, with 17 bases between them. The CDR3 is made up of 15 amino acids. Germline V CDR1 and CDR2: MDHEN, SYDVKM. This table comes from immunoSEQ multiplex PCR, and its TCRdb copy is limited to in-frame clones, with some not included. The data contain millions of clones, 85% to 95% of them singletons. Study conclusions and caveats: As a rule, naive subsets had a larger estimated richness than memory subsets. Rarefaction analysis demonstrated incomplete sorted-subset sequencing notwithstanding large depth.

This receptor was obtained from a man between 18 and 35 years old in good health. Some clones in this sample may be carry-over from other donors' samples. The specimen sequenced was naive CD8+ T cells from PBMCs. The chain is built from TRBV28 and TRBJ2-7; D is possibly TRBD1 (7 bases). The CDR3 DNA sequence: TGTGCCAGCAGCGAATACAGGGGAGGTCCCTACGAGCAGTACTTC. Translation: CASSEYRGGPYEQYF.